This TCR beta chain originates from a study of T cell responses to AZD1222 COVID-19 vaccine. The CDR3 is made up of 17 amino acids. Germline V gene data show CDR1 as LGHNA and CDR2 as YSLEER. V dropped 1 base and J dropped 2 bases, with 16 bases sitting between them. Study-wide points: Increased Spike-specific TCR breadth and depth were observed after two AZD1222 doses. It should be noted that donors were predominantly white British and more often female, and clonal diversity was possibly underestimated. Spike was spanned by vaccine-associated CD4 TCRs, with dominance at 160-218 and 743-854. Every sample of the repertoires postdated the peak T cell response.

Only in-frame clones appear in the TCRdb table, and some are missing; sequencing was by immunoSEQ multiplex PCR. The sample has about 93,000 clones; just under 90% are singletons. In regard to this clone: The antigen is not known.

The sequence was collected from an adult in good health. The sample was peripheral blood, taken on day 0 of MenACWY control vaccination. The rearrangement joins TRBV4-3 to TRBJ2-3, with a tentative D call TRBD2 (6 bases). The CDR3, as DNA: TGCGCCAGCAGCCAAGGGACGGGTAGCGGACCCACAGATACGCAGTATTTT. It translates to CASSQGTGSGPTDTQYF.